The 13 T cell receptor beta chains in this list originate from one sample, sequenced in a study of response to subunit inactivated influenza vaccine. TCRdb reprocessed the RT-PCR reads via MiXCR and lists one record per CDR3 protein. Counted here are under 850,000 distinct CDR3 sequences, around a sixth occurring once; the ten biggest clones make up roughly a tenth. The source material was PBMCs from blood, sampled 5 to 6 days after vaccination. The receptors stem from a man aged 50 to 60 who received an inactivated influenza vaccine.

This clonotype turned up a few times. CDR3 nucleotides: TGCAGTGCTAGAGATCCGGTCTCCCGATCCAGCAATCAGCCCCAGCATTTT. Amino acid sequence: CSARDPVSRSSNQPQHF. This chain connects TRBV20-1 to TRBJ1-5; D gene ambiguous. The germline V and J ends were trimmed by 0 bases and 1 base, with 16 bases remaining between them. The germline V gene encodes CDR1 DFQATT and CDR2 SNEGSKA (reference sequence). The CDR3 is 17 residues long.

V is TRBV12-3 or TRBV12-4 and J is TRBJ2-5, with 8 bases identical to TRBD1. The CDR3 runs 14 residues. V lost 7 bases to trimming and J lost 2 bases; unmatched junction nucleotides: 6. The CDR3 is CASTSGQGQETQYF. CDR3 sequence (DNA): TGTGCCAGCACCTCTGGACAGGGACAAGAGACCCAGTACTTC.

The chain uses TRBV12-3 or TRBV12-4 and TRBJ1-4; D is possibly TRBD1 (5 bases). Trimming stripped 3 bases from V and 2 bases from J, with 16 bases between. This CDR3 has 17 amino acids. CDR3 amino acids: CASSFGEYRITNEKLFF. CDR3 sequence (DNA): TGTGCCAGCAGTTTTGGGGAGTACAGGATTACTAATGAAAAACTGTTTTTT.

The CDR3 is CASSLVGAKAGELFF. The CDR3 DNA sequence: TGTGCCAGCAGTTTAGTGGGGGCGAAGGCCGGGGAGCTGTTTTTT. V is TRBV12-3 or TRBV12-4 and J is TRBJ2-2, with TRBD1 as a possible D gene (6 bases). Deletions cut 1 base from V and 6 bases from J, with 12 bases between. CDR3 size: 15 residues.

The V gene is TRBV5-1, the J gene TRBJ2-1; perhaps TRBD1 as D (7 bases). Per germline, CDR1 SGHRS and CDR2 YFSETQ. This CDR3 has 15 amino acids. V gave up 3 bases and J gave up 5 bases, with 15 bases separating them. The CDR3, as DNA: TGCGCCAGCAGCTCCGCGGGACAGATACACAATGAGCAGTTCTTC. Amino acid sequence: CASSSAGQIHNEQFF.

A few counts support this clonotype. V and J are TRBV6-5 and TRBJ2-3; TRBD2 agrees at 9 bases. This CDR3 has 16 residues. The junction had 6 bases not matched to a gene; V was cut back by 0 bases and J by 5 bases. Looked up from germline, CDR1 is MNHEY and CDR2 is SVGAGI. The CDR3 DNA sequence: TGTGCCAGCAGTTACTCCCTGGTAGCGGGAGAAGATACGCAGTATTTT. Protein product: CASSYSLVAGEDTQYF.

In this sample, this clonotype turned up a few times. The chain couples TRBV12-3 or TRBV12-4 to TRBJ2-3; D is possibly TRBD1 (5 bases). The germline V and J ends were trimmed by 5 bases and 4 bases, with 10 bases remaining between them. CDR3 length: 13 residues. CDR3 DNA: TGTGCCAGCAGTCCCGGCAGGGCAGATACGCAGTATTTT. Amino acid sequence: CASSPGRADTQYF.

The chain employs TRBV12-3 or TRBV12-4 and TRBJ1-2; 8 bases match TRBD1. With V trimmed by 7 bases and J by 5 bases, 6 bases remained unmatched. This CDR3 comprises 13 residues. This chain's CDR3 is CASTPGQAYGYTF. In DNA form, the CDR3 reads TGTGCCAGCACTCCGGGACAGGCATATGGCTACACCTTC.

The chain recombines TRBV4-3 with TRBJ2-1; 7 bases are a match to TRBD2. CDR1 and CDR2 (germline): LGHNA, YSLEER. Trimming at V came to 1 base and at J to 10 bases, leaving 4 bases not matched to a gene. The CDR3 has 13 amino acids. The CDR3 coding sequence is TGCGCCAGCAGCCAAGTGGGGGGGAGGGAGCAGTTCTTC. Encoded protein: CASSQVGGREQFF.

This clonotype was picked up a small number of times. This sequence joins TRBV6-2 or TRBV6-3 and TRBJ2-7; 7 bases are shared with TRBD2. J gave up 2 bases and V 5 bases, and 9 bases lay outside the gene matches. CDR1 and CDR2 (germline): MNHEY, SVGEGT. The CDR3 runs 15 residues. The CDR3: CASSSPGLSTYEQYF. CDR3 sequence (DNA): TGTGCCAGCAGTAGCCCGGGACTATCTACCTACGAGCAGTACTTC.

V gene TRBV6-2 or TRBV6-3 combines with J gene TRBJ2-7; weak D call: TRBD1 (5 bases). Trimming left V 7 bases short and J 0 bases short, with 16 bases between. Germline CDR1 reads MNHEY; CDR2 reads SVGEGT. This CDR3 contains 15 residues. The CDR3 loop reads CASTKGQGISYEQYF. CDR3 nucleotide sequence: TGTGCCAGCACCAAGGGCCAGGGAATCTCCTACGAGCAGTACTTC.

This clonotype was seen a few times. The chain has TRBV6-1 and TRBJ1-1; D possibly corresponds to TRBD1 (6 bases). Germline V lookup: CDR1 MNHNS, CDR2 SASEGT. This CDR3 spans 15 amino acids. V gave up 6 bases and J gave up 0 bases, with 14 bases separating them. CDR3 sequence reads: CASSVDRLLNTEAFF. The CDR3 DNA reads as TGTGCCAGCAGCGTGGACAGATTACTGAACACTGAAGCTTTCTTT.

This clonotype was observed once. This chain links TRBV16 with TRBJ1-5; D gene unclear. The germline V gene has CDR1 KGHSY and CDR2 FQNENV. The CDR3 consists of 17 residues. With 1 base removed from V and 0 bases from J, the gap between germline ends came to 13 bases. The CDR3 sequence: CASSQYKIFNSNQPQHF. For the CDR3, the DNA is TGTGCCAGCAGCCAATATAAGATCTTTAATAGCAATCAGCCCCAGCATTTT. Complete variable domain (other parts from reference TRBV16 and TRBJ1-5): GEEVAQTPKHLVRGEGQKAKLYCAPIKGHSYVFWYQQVLKNEFKFLISFQNENVFDETGMPKERFSAKCLPNSPCSLEIQATKLEDSAVYFCASSQYKIFNSNQPQHFGDGTRLSIL.